This entry is about one T cell receptor beta chain. Recruited during active infection, patients (from Seattle) were subsequently followed longitudinally. These data come from a study of blood T cell repertoires in COVID-19. Per the authors' pipeline: Amplifying reference gene primers gave estimates of nucleated cell counts. The data were produced by immunoSEQ multiplex PCR, yet TCRdb's version contains in-frame clones alone and is incomplete. The V and J calls and clone size are taken from that table; D and trimming were inferred from the DNA. The sample records over 250,000 clones, about 91% being singletons. This CDR3 has 12 amino acids. Unmatched junction bases numbered 2, after V lost 6 bases and J lost 8 bases. Germline assignment: CDR1 MNHEY and CDR2 SMNVEV (reference sequence).

The sequencing input was peripheral blood. This TCR was recovered from a person aged 18-29 years with COVID-19, enrolled during active disease. The V and J genes are TRBV27 and TRBJ1-2; 11 nucleotides align to TRBD1. CDR3 region: CASRGTGGGYTF. In nucleotides, the CDR3 is TGTGCCAGCAGAGGGACAGGGGGAGGCTACACCTTC.